The rows below give T cell receptor beta chains drawn from one sample of a study of blood T cell repertoires in COVID-19. Sequencing used immunoSEQ multiplex PCR; TCRdb keeps in-frame clones, though not all of them. The sample holds tens of thousands of clones, roughly 90% seen once. The source material was peripheral blood. Receptors originate from a man aged 55 to 70 with active or convalescent COVID-19. The CDR3 runs from the conserved cysteine through the conserved F or W. Clone size, where shown, is once, few, many, or a class for clones that have expanded.

V	size	J	CDR3
TRBV2	.	TRBJ2-1	CASSERRGGFGEQFF
TRBV5-1	.	TRBJ1-1	CASSLEGRGYTEAFF
TRBV19	.	TRBJ2-7	CASSIDVAPSYEQYF
TRBV6-6	.	TRBJ1-2	CASSYDAVGLGYTF
TRBV5-4	.	TRBJ2-1	CASSAGGRAENNEQFF
TRBV7-3	.	TRBJ2-1	CASSLKSGGEQFF
TRBV5-1	.	TRBJ2-1	CASSLAARGAFYNEQFF
TRBV7-2	.	TRBJ1-2	CASSSRGGFNYGYTF
TRBV11-1	.	TRBJ2-5	CASSLGPAGYQETQYF
TRBV28	.	TRBJ2-5	CASRESQETQYF
TRBV11-2	.	TRBJ2-3	CASSLGGRTDTQYF
TRBV20-1	once	TRBJ1-6	CSASGGRGPQPLHF
TRBV19	.	TRBJ2-2	CASSITGAGELFF
TRBV5-1	.	TRBJ2-3	CASSLAGGTDTQYF
TRBV2	.	TRBJ2-2	CASIDRENTGELFF
TRBV5-1	.	TRBJ1-2	CASSSGTLVEDYGYTF
TRBV7-2	.	TRBJ1-1	CASSLVEGAQTEAFF
TRBV10-3	.	TRBJ1-4	CAISESGGANEKLFF
TRBV7-8	.	TRBJ2-7	CASSLPGQRVYEQYF
TRBV7-9	.	TRBJ1-4	CASSWGLQGAEKLFF
TRBV9	once	TRBJ2-1	CASSTRTSLTLTYNEQFF
TRBV3-1/TRBV3-2	.	TRBJ1-5	CASSQDMTGVQPQHF
TRBV6-5	.	TRBJ1-2	CASKATGGYGYTF
TRBV5-6	.	TRBJ1-2	CASSLSYEGGIGYTF
TRBV27	.	TRBJ2-7	CASSPGLAVGYEQYF
TRBV6-5	few	TRBJ2-7	CASLDSNTYEQYF
TRBV7-6	.	TRBJ1-2	CAATGDYGYTF
TRBV19	.	TRBJ2-3	CASSTPGGGTDTQYF
TRBV7-2	few	TRBJ1-2	CASSFRFRLGKNYGYTF
TRBV9	.	TRBJ2-1	CASSVDERQGAVEQFF
TRBV18	.	TRBJ2-6	CASSRRESGANVLTF
TRBV10-3	.	TRBJ2-3	CAISYSSPRTDTQYF
TRBV11-3	.	TRBJ2-1	CASSRLAEGNEQFF
TRBV10-3	.	TRBJ1-2	CAISDSRQGEYGYTF
TRBV10-1	once	TRBJ2-1	CASSAGTSGSDEQFF
TRBV28	.	TRBJ1-6	CASSLSYSPLHF
TRBV7-2	.	TRBJ2-7	CASSLWAGTSSYEQYF
TRBV2	few	TRBJ1-1	CASAGGPNTEAFF
TRBV19	.	TRBJ2-3	CASSIALAGGRRDTQYF
TRBV27	.	TRBJ1-2	CASSFRAGYGYTF
TRBV30	.	TRBJ2-7	CAWSVGTGGEQYF
TRBV4-1	.	TRBJ1-2	CASSQDPTGGGYTF
TRBV28	.	TRBJ1-2	CASSWGQGGYGYTF
TRBV4-1	.	TRBJ1-1	CASSQQGQANTEAFF
TRBV18	.	TRBJ1-2	CASSPLLGARDYGYTF
TRBV11-2	once	TRBJ2-3	CATSRGGAEGTQYF
TRBV2	.	TRBJ1-2	CASSDSDRIYGYTF
TRBV5-6	.	TRBJ1-3	CASSLQGAPGNTIYF
TRBV6-5	.	TRBJ1-2	CASRRDSKPNYGYTF
TRBV6-6	.	TRBJ2-5	CASTRRGVGETQYF
TRBV9	.	TRBJ1-2	CASSAPTGGYSNYGYTF